This TCR beta chain was documented in a study of identifying expanded T cells in peripheral blood. Findings of the study overall: Differentially abundant clones: around 1.1 between replicates, about 17 at around 14 days, 19 at four. Variance in clone template counts between approximately two-week samples significantly increased with total template count across all healthy donors.

As concerns this clone: Antigen: not known.

Some clones are missing from TCRdb's copy, which holds only in-frame ones; the method was immunoSEQ multiplex PCR. Of approximately 130,000 clones listed, about 80% were seen once; the top ten hold less than 4%. Healthy donors had no documented immune events, such as infections, while sampled. The V end was cut by 4 bases, the J end by 1 base, with 13 bases between. Germline V gene sequence: CDR1 MGHRA, CDR2 YSYEKL. CDR3 length equals 15 residues. The receptor was isolated from a person between 18 and 75 years old in good health. Sequenced material: blood. The chain links TRBV4-1 to TRBJ1-2, with unresolved D. CDR3 loop: CASSLSLWDNYGYTF. CDR3 coding DNA: TGCGCCAGCAGCCTGTCATTATGGGATAACTATGGCTACACCTTC.